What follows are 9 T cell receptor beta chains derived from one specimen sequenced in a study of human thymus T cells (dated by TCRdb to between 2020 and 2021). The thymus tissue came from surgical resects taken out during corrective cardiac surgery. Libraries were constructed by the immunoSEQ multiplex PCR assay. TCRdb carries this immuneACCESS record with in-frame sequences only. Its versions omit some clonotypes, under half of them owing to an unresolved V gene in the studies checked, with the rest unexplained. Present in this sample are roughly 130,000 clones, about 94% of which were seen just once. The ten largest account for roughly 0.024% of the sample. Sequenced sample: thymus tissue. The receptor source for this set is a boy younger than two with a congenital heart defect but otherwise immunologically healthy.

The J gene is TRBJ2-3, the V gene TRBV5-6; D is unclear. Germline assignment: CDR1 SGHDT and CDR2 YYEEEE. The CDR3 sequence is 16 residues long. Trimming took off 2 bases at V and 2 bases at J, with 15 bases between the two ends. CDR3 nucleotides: TGTGCCAGCAGCTTCCCACTGTCGGGTGACACAGATACGCAGTATTTT. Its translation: CASSFPLSGDTDTQYF.

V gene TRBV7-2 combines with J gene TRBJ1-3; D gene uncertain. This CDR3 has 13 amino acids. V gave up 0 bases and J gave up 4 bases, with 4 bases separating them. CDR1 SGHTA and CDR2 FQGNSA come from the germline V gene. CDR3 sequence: CASSLAGGNTIYF. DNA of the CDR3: TGTGCCAGCAGCTTAGCAGGGGGAAACACCATATATTTT. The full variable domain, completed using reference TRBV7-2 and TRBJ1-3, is GAGVSQSPSNKVTEKGKDVELRCDPISGHTALYWYRQSLGQGLEFLIYFQGNSAPDKSGLPSDRFSAERTGGSVSTLTIQRTQQEDSAVYLCASSLAGGNTIYFGEGSWLTVV.

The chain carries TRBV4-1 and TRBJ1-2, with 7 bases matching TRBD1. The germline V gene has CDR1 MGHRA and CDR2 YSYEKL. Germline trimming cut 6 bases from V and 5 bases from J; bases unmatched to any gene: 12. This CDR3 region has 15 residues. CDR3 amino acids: CASSDDRTGRYGYTF. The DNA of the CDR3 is TGCGCCAGCAGTGACGATCGGACAGGACGTTATGGCTACACCTTC.

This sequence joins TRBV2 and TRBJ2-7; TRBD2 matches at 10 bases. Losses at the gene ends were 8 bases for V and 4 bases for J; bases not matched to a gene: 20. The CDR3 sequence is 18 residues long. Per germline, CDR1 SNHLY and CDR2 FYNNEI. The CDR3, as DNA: TGTGCCAGCTCCGGGGTGAAGCGGGGGGGCCTGAGCCGGTACGAGCAGTACTTC. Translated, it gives CASSGVKRGGLSRYEQYF.

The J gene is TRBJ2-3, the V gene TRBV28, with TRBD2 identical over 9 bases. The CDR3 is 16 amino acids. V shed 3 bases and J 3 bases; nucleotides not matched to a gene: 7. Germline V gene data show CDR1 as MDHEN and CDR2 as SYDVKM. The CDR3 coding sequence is TGTGCCAGCAGTTTCTTGGCGGGGGGGCATACAGATACGCAGTATTTT. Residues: CASSFLAGGHTDTQYF.

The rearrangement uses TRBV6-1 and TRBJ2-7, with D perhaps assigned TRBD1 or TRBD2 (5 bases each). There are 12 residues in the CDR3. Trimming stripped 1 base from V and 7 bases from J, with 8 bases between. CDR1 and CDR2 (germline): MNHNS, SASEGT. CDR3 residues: CASSEGGGEQYF. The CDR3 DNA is TGTGCCAGCAGTGAAGGGGGCGGGGAGCAGTACTTC.

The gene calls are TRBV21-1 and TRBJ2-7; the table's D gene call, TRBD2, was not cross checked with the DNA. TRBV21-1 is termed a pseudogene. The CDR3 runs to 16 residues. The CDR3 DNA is TGTGCCAGCAGCAAAGCGCTTAGGACTAGGGTCTACGAGCAGTACTTC. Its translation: CASSKALRTRVYEQYF.

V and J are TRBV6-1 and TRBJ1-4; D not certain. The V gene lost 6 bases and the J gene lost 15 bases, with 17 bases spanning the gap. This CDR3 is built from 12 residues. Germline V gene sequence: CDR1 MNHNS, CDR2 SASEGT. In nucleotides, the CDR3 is TGTGCCAGCAGGTCCTCGTCTTCTAGCATGTTTTTT. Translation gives CASRSSSSSMFF.

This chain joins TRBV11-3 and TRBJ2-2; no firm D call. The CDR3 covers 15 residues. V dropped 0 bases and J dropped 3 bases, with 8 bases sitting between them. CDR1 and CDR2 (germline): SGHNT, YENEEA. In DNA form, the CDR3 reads TGTGCCAGCAGCTTAGAATCCCATTACACCGGGGAGCTGTTTTTT. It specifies CASSLESHYTGELFF.